The 14 T cell receptor beta chains given below trace back to one sample, sequenced in a study of blood T cells in healthy people across ages (dated by TCRdb to the mid-2010s). Library generation was performed with 5' RACE. Instrument on record: Illumina HiSeq 2500. A second PCR of about 7 to 12 cycles was performed with a sample-barcoded 5' primer and a J-beta primer mix. TCRdb's own reprocessing of the public reads used fastp at Q25 and MiXCR and kept productive beta chains. Identical CDR3 protein sequences are pooled into one entry, listed with their most common genes and DNA. The sample yields roughly 1,500,000 distinct CDR3 sequences; about 43% were counted once. 7.9% of the sample comes from the top ten. The specimen was blood. These receptors were obtained from a young woman in good health.

This rearrangement joins TRBV6-1 to TRBJ2-3; 11 bases map to TRBD2. With V trimmed by 7 bases and J by 2 bases, 14 bases remained unmatched. Per germline, CDR1 MNHNS and CDR2 SASEGT. This CDR3 is built from 18 residues. CDR3 region: CASTGPGTSGSYTDTQYF. The CDR3, as DNA: TGTGCCAGCACTGGACCCGGGACTAGCGGTTCTTACACAGATACGCAGTATTTT.

Ten or more counts support this clonotype. This rearrangement joins TRBV5-1 to TRBJ1-2, with 9 bases lining up with TRBD1. The germline V gene has CDR1 SGHRS and CDR2 YFSETQ. V lost 0 bases and J lost 5; bases outside the gene matches: 2. The CDR3 runs to 14 residues. DNA for the CDR3: TGCGCCAGCAGCTTGGAGGGACAGGGATATGGCTACACCTTC. This translates into CASSLEGQGYGYTF.

This rearrangement joins TRBV7-2 to TRBJ2-3, with D perhaps TRBD2 (6 bases). The V end lost 6 bases, the J end lost 14 bases, and 18 bases lay between the germline ends. Germline V lookup: CDR1 SGHTA, CDR2 FQGNSA. The CDR3 is 12 residues long. The CDR3 loop reads CASRLPPSGSYF. The CDR3 nucleotides are TGTGCCAGCAGGCTGCCCCCGAGCGGGTCGTATTTT.

The chain couples TRBV7-3 to TRBJ2-5; 11 nucleotides align to TRBD2. The DNA end lines up better with TRBJ2-7; the J call may be wrong. The CDR3 loop spans 14 amino acids. CDR1 SGHTA and CDR2 FQGTGA come from the germline V gene. CDR3 bases: TGTGCCAGCAGCCTTAGCGGGGGGGCCCCCGAGCAGTACTTC. Translated, it gives CASSLSGGAPEQYF.

This clonotype was found a few times. The chain employs TRBV7-9 and TRBJ2-7; TRBD1 agrees at 9 bases. The CDR3 spans 15 residues. Germline V lookup: CDR1 SEHNR, CDR2 FQNEAQ (reference sequence). V lost 5 bases and J lost 0; bases outside the gene matches: 5. CDR3 region: CASSLTGGNSYEQYF. The DNA for the CDR3 is TGTGCCAGCAGCCTAACAGGGGGCAACTCCTACGAGCAGTACTTC.

The V and J genes are TRBV24-1 and TRBJ2-1; 8 nucleotides match TRBD1. The germline V gene has CDR1 KGHDR and CDR2 SFDVKD. This CDR3 is built from 16 residues. V trimming: 4 bases; J trimming: 0 bases; junction bases outside the gene matches: 4. CDR3 sequence reads: CATSDGGQGSYNEQFF. The CDR3, as DNA: TGTGCCACCAGTGACGGCGGACAGGGCTCCTACAATGAGCAGTTCTTC.

The rearrangement joins TRBV14 to TRBJ1-2; D is possibly TRBD1 (5 bases). The CDR3 runs to 15 residues. Trimming took 0 bases from V and 2 from J, leaving 10 bases between them. CDR1 and CDR2 from the germline V gene are SGHDN and FVKESK. CDR3 amino acids: CASSQDGGMNYGYTF. Here the CDR3 DNA reads TGTGCCAGCAGCCAAGATGGGGGGATGAACTATGGCTACACCTTC. The complete variable domain, with remaining parts taken from reference TRBV14 and TRBJ1-2, reads EAGVTQFPSHSVIEKGQTVTLRCDPISGHDNLYWYRRVMGKEIKFLLHFVKESKQDESGMPNNRFLAERTGGTYSTLKVQPAELEDSGVYFCASSQDGGMNYGYTFGSGTRLTVV.

The chain couples TRBV6-5 to TRBJ2-7; TRBD1 agrees at 10 bases. The length of the CDR3 is 17 residues. V was pared by 2 bases and J by 0 bases, with 7 bases of the junction left unmatched. The germline CDR1 and CDR2 sequences are MNHEY and SVGAGI. CDR3 in DNA: TGTGCCAGCAGTTACCACCTGGGACAGGGGAACTCCTACGAGCAGTACTTC. This sequence encodes CASSYHLGQGNSYEQYF.

This clonotype was counted a few times. The V gene is TRBV2, the J gene TRBJ2-3, with a tentative D call TRBD2 (7 bases). The germline V gene encodes CDR1 SNHLY and CDR2 FYNNEI. Trimming removed 10 bases from V and 1 base from J, with 12 bases in between. This CDR3 contains 13 residues. CDR3 sequence reads: CATQGGGTDTQYF. CDR3 nucleotides: TGTGCCACTCAAGGGGGGGGCACAGATACGCAGTATTTT.

In this sample, this clonotype turned up a few times. The rearrangement joins TRBV27 to TRBJ2-1, with TRBD2 as a possible D gene (6 bases). V was shortened by 1 base and J by 9 bases, with 13 bases between the two germline ends. Germline V CDR1 and CDR2: MNHEY, SMNVEV (reference sequence). This CDR3 contains 14 residues. For the CDR3, the DNA is TGTGCCAGCAGTTTATACGGGGGTCCCTCTGAGCAGTTCTTC. It translates to CASSLYGGPSEQFF.

The CDR3 reads CASSQEVALGYEQYF. As DNA, the CDR3 is TGCGCCAGCAGCCAAGAAGTAGCGCTCGGATACGAGCAGTACTTC. The chain is built from TRBV4-1 and TRBJ2-7, with a possible D match to TRBD2 (5 bases). This CDR3 contains 15 residues. Germline V gene data show CDR1 as MGHRA and CDR2 as YSYEKL. The V end lost 0 bases, the J end lost 4 bases, and 13 bases lay between the germline ends.

The genes are TRBV12-3 or TRBV12-4 and TRBJ2-1; 16 nucleotides agree with TRBD2. The J segment lost 6 bases and the V segment lost 6 bases, leaving 11 bases of the junction unmatched. The CDR3 totals 18 residues. The CDR3 region has the DNA TGTGCCAGCAGCCCAAACAGAGGGACTAGCGGGGGGGCCAATGAGCAGTTCTTC. It specifies CASSPNRGTSGGANEQFF.

The sample holds a few counts of this clonotype. The J gene is TRBJ2-3, the V gene TRBV12-3 or TRBV12-4; 13 positions match TRBD2. The CDR3 length is 13 residues. CDR3 sequence: CSVGTSGMDTQYF. CDR3 sequence (DNA): TGTTCCGTGGGGACTAGCGGGATGGATACGCAGTATTTT.

The V call is TRBV10-3, the J call TRBJ2-6, with 12 bases lining up with TRBD1. The CDR3 consists of 17 residues. V lost 6 bases, J lost 0 bases, and 3 bases stayed unmatched. Germline values: CDR1 ENHRY, CDR2 SYGVKD. The CDR3 sequence is CAISKGQGASGANVLTF. DNA for the CDR3: TGTGCCATCAGCAAGGGACAGGGGGCCTCTGGGGCCAACGTCCTGACTTTC.